Reported below is one T cell receptor beta chain. Reverse transcribed after extraction, RNA yielded cDNA as the sequencing template. Only in-frame clones appear in the TCRdb table, and some are missing; sequencing was by immunoSEQ multiplex PCR. Of 150,000 to 200,000 clones in the sample, around 71% were seen once. This CDR3 has 15 residues. Germline CDR1 MNHEY, CDR2 SMNVEV (reference sequence). V gave up 8 bases and J gave up 0 bases, with 14 bases separating them. This sample is part of a study of CD8+ T cells in alopecia areata. Individuals with alopecia areata gave both lesional scalp punch biopsies and peripheral blood for collection.

The genes are TRBV27 and TRBJ2-1, with D tentatively TRBD1 or TRBD2 (5 bases each). This clonotype was obtained from a human donor with alopecia areata. Sequenced material: CD8+ T cells sorted from blood, taken at week 0. DNA of the CDR3: TGTGCCAGCCTTTTTCGGGGCGACTCCTACAATGAGCAGTTCTTC. It specifies CASLFRGDSYNEQFF.